The 26 T cell receptor beta chains below all came from one sample that was sequenced in a study of cytomegalovirus exposure and HLA in healthy donors. Clones were sequenced by immunoSEQ multiplex PCR, and TCRdb holds only the in-frame ones, with some missing. The sample has 150,000 or so clones, around 93% seen once; the top ten hold less than 2%. Sequenced material: PBMCs. Every receptor here comes from a man aged 18 to 30 in good health and CMV-seropositive.

The rearrangement uses TRBV27 and TRBJ2-7; 10 bases line up with TRBD1. Trimming took 2 bases from V and 3 from J; bases not matched to a gene: 4. Germline V gives CDR1 MNHEY, CDR2 SMNVEV (reference sequence). The CDR3 consists of 15 residues. Here the CDR3 reads CASSLAGTGVYEQYF. The CDR3 DNA reads TGTGCCAGCAGTTTAGCCGGGACAGGGGTCTACGAGCAGTACTTC.

V and J are TRBV7-2 and TRBJ1-1, with D unclear. The CDR3 is made up of 15 amino acids. Per the germline V gene, CDR1 is SGHTA and CDR2 is FQGNSA. Between the trimmed V and J ends, which lost 1 base and 0 bases, there was a span of 9 bases. CDR3 DNA: TGTGCCAGCAGCTTAGTCGGCGGAGTGAACACTGAAGCTTTCTTT. As protein: CASSLVGGVNTEAFF. The entire variable domain, with the rest obtained from reference TRBV7-2 and TRBJ1-1, is as follows: GAGVSQSPSNKVTEKGKDVELRCDPISGHTALYWYRQSLGQGLEFLIYFQGNSAPDKSGLPSDRFSAERTGGSVSTLTIQRTQQEDSAVYLCASSLVGGVNTEAFFGQGTRLTVV.

This clone was counted once. This chain connects TRBV30 to TRBJ1-1; 7 bases agree with TRBD1. V lost 7 bases to trimming and J lost 7 bases; unmatched junction nucleotides: 9. Germline lookup yields CDR1 GTSNPN and CDR2 SVGIG (reference sequence). The CDR3 consists of 12 residues. The CDR3 region is CAFVYRGLEAFF. The CDR3 DNA is TGTGCCTTCGTTTACAGGGGACTTGAAGCTTTCTTT.

The rearrangement uses TRBV2 and TRBJ1-3; D possibly corresponds to TRBD1 (5 bases). Germline assignment: CDR1 SNHLY and CDR2 FYNNEI. Deletions cut 9 bases from V and 1 base from J, with 13 bases between. The CDR3 extends over 14 amino acids. The CDR3 here is CASGQGVSGNTIYF. The CDR3 region has the DNA TGTGCCAGTGGGCAGGGTGTTTCTGGAAACACCATATATTTT.

The rearrangement joins TRBV29-1 to TRBJ2-1, with 10 bases identical to TRBD2. Per germline, CDR1 SQVTM and CDR2 ANQGSEA. The CDR3 sequence is 17 residues long. J gave up 4 bases and V 7 bases, and 16 bases lay outside the gene matches. The CDR3 coding sequence is TGCAGCGCCCAGCTAGCGGGAGTGGCCTTAGGTTACAATGAGCAGTTCTTC. Its protein product is CSAQLAGVALGYNEQFF.

The rearrangement joins TRBV27 to TRBJ1-1; no firm D call. V was cut by 6 bases and J by 0 bases, with 8 bases left in between. Germline-derived CDR1 and CDR2 are MNHEY and SMNVEV (reference sequence). The CDR3 is 13 residues long. Here the CDR3 reads CASRTGMNTEAFF. The CDR3, as DNA: TGTGCCAGCAGGACGGGGATGAACACTGAAGCTTTCTTT.

This chain uses TRBV7-6 with TRBJ2-7, with TRBD1 as a possible D gene (5 bases). The germline V gene encodes CDR1 SGHVS and CDR2 FNYEAQ. Trimming took 5 bases from V and 4 from J, leaving 21 bases between them. The CDR3 length is 16 residues. CDR3 DNA: TGTGCCAGCAGCCCCCTATTACCACAGGTAGGATACGAGCAGTACTTC. This sequence encodes CASSPLLPQVGYEQYF.

The chain recombines TRBV5-1 with TRBJ2-7; a weak D match, TRBD1 (5 bases). V was shortened by 4 bases and J by 4 bases, with 15 bases between the two germline ends. CDR1 and CDR2 from the germline V gene are SGHRS and YFSETQ. The CDR3 has 14 residues. The CDR3 is CASSLRSTEYEQYF. DNA for the CDR3: TGCGCCAGCAGCCTCCGATCGACAGAGTACGAGCAGTACTTC.

The CDR3 protein is CSVDSGRANEQYF. Here the CDR3 DNA reads TGCAGCGTTGATTCGGGCAGGGCCAACGAGCAGTACTTC. The J gene is TRBJ2-7, the V gene TRBV29-1; maybe TRBD1 (5 bases). Germline V CDR1 and CDR2: SQVTM, ANQGSEA. Trimming removed 3 bases at V and 5 bases at J, with 14 bases between. The CDR3 runs 13 residues.

The chain is built from TRBV7-8 and TRBJ2-2; TRBD1 matches at 8 bases. The CDR3 sequence is 20 residues long. V lost 2 bases and J lost 3; bases outside the gene matches: 17. The germline gives CDR1 SGHVS, CDR2 FQNEAQ. The DNA of the CDR3 is TGTGCCAGCAGCTTATCCTTCCTTTACAGGGGGGTAGGGGACACCGGGGAGCTGTTTTTT. Protein sequence: CASSLSFLYRGVGDTGELFF.

The chain combines TRBV6-5 with TRBJ2-5, with a possible D match to TRBD2 (5 bases). This CDR3 region has 13 residues. Germline V gives CDR1 MNHEY, CDR2 SVGAGI. The V end was cut by 6 bases, the J end by 2 bases, with 10 bases between. The CDR3 sequence is CASRRVLQETQYF. CDR3 coding DNA: TGTGCCAGCAGGAGGGTCCTTCAAGAGACCCAGTACTTC.

The V and J genes are TRBV30 and TRBJ2-3, with 7 bases identical to TRBD2. The germline V gene has CDR1 GTSNPN and CDR2 SVGIG (reference sequence). V trimming: 1 base; J trimming: 0 bases; junction bases outside the gene matches: 4. This CDR3 is built from 15 residues. The CDR3 protein is CAWSGSSGSTDTQYF. In nucleotides, the CDR3 is TGTGCCTGGAGTGGTTCTAGCGGTAGCACAGATACGCAGTATTTT. Based on the CDR3 plus reference TRBV30 and TRBJ2-3, the full variable domain is SQTIHQWPATLVQPVGSPLSLECTVEGTSNPNLYWYRQAAGRGLQLLFYSVGIGQISSEVPQNLSASRPQDRQFILSSKKLLLSDSGFYLCAWSGSSGSTDTQYFGPGTRLTVL.

The chain has TRBV27 and TRBJ2-1; perhaps TRBD1 as D (6 bases). Germline lookup yields CDR1 MNHEY and CDR2 SMNVEV (reference sequence). V was cut by 5 bases and J by 7 bases, with 15 bases left in between. The CDR3 sequence is 14 residues long. In DNA, the CDR3 is TGTGCCAGCAGTCCGGCGCAGGGGTTAAATGAGCAGTTCTTC. This sequence encodes CASSPAQGLNEQFF.

J is TRBJ2-1 and V is TRBV27; 10 nucleotides line up with TRBD2. V trimming: 5 bases; J trimming: 12 bases; junction bases outside the gene matches: 10. Germline V gene data show CDR1 as MNHEY and CDR2 as SMNVEV (reference sequence). The CDR3 runs to 14 residues. CDR3 nucleotides: TGTGCCAGCAGTCACCTAGCGGGGGCGGGGCGGCAGTTCTTC. Its translation: CASSHLAGAGRQFF.

J is TRBJ2-7 and V is TRBV6-1; 8 bases agree with TRBD1. The V gene end was trimmed by 5 bases and the J gene end by 5 bases; junction bases not matched to a gene: 8. This CDR3 has 14 residues. The germline gives CDR1 MNHNS, CDR2 SASEGT. The CDR3 is CASSITGGSNEQYF. The CDR3 DNA sequence: TGTGCCAGCAGTATCACAGGGGGTAGCAACGAGCAGTACTTC.

V is TRBV5-1 and J is TRBJ2-3, with TRBD1 matching over 10 bases. This CDR3 spans 16 amino acids. V gave up 0 bases and J gave up 2 bases; unmatched junction bases: 3. CDR1 and CDR2 (germline): SGHRS, YFSETQ. For the CDR3, the DNA is TGCGCCAGCAGCTTGGGGGACAGGGGTTCCACAGATACGCAGTATTTT. Its translation: CASSLGDRGSTDTQYF.

This sequence joins TRBV11-2 and TRBJ1-4; D ambiguous. CDR3 length equals 15 residues. Germline V gene lookup returns CDR1 SGHAT and CDR2 FQNNGV. Trimming stripped 1 base from V and 8 bases from J, with 14 bases between. This CDR3 is CASSLGVGRNEKLFF. CDR3 nucleotide sequence: TGTGCCAGCAGCTTAGGAGTGGGCAGGAACGAAAAACTGTTTTTT.

This clone has only one observation. This chain joins TRBV5-1 and TRBJ2-7, with 8 bases identical to TRBD2. The CDR3 totals 15 residues. Germline-derived CDR1 and CDR2 are SGHRS and YFSETQ. The J segment lost 4 bases and the V segment lost 4 bases, leaving 10 bases of the junction unmatched. This CDR3 is CASSDGTRRTYEQYF. Written as DNA, the CDR3 is TGCGCCAGCAGCGACGGGACTAGACGAACTTACGAGCAGTACTTC.

The rearrangement joins TRBV7-2 to TRBJ1-1; a weak D match, TRBD1 (6 bases). V lost 7 bases and J 0 bases, leaving 12 bases between the germline ends. Germline CDR1 is SGHTA and CDR2 is FQGNSA. The CDR3 length is 14 residues. The chain's CDR3 is CASKLQGLNTEAFF. The CDR3 DNA is TGTGCCAGCAAACTACAGGGCCTGAACACTGAAGCTTTCTTT.

The V and J genes are TRBV11-3 and TRBJ2-1; 9 bases fit TRBD2. CDR3 length: 16 amino acids. CDR1 and CDR2 from the germline V gene are SGHNT and YENEEA. Germline trimming cut 5 bases from V and 8 bases from J; bases unmatched to any gene: 13. CDR3 sequence (DNA): TGTGCCAGCAGCCCTGGACTAGCGCGTGGAGTCGATGAGCAGTTCTTC. This codes for CASSPGLARGVDEQFF. Complete variable domain (other parts from reference TRBV11-3 and TRBJ2-1): EAGVVQSPRYKIIEKKQPVAFWCNPISGHNTLYWYLQNLGQGPELLIRYENEEAVDDSQLPKDRFSAERLKGVDSTLKIQPAELGDSAVYLCASSPGLARGVDEQFFGPGTRLTVL.

This clone was observed a handful of times. The J gene is TRBJ2-3, the V gene TRBV7-9; tentatively, D is TRBD1 (6 bases). Looked up from germline, CDR1 is SEHNR and CDR2 is FQNEAQ (reference sequence). Trimming cost V 0 bases and J 2 bases, with 18 bases left between them. CDR3 length: 18 amino acids. In DNA, the CDR3 is TGTGCCAGCAGCTTAGCGCGAGTGGGGACAAGACTCACAGATACGCAGTATTTT. Translated: CASSLARVGTRLTDTQYF.

This clone appeared once. The gene calls are TRBV20-1 and TRBJ1-2, with D perhaps matching TRBD1 (5 bases). This CDR3 has 11 residues. Germline lookup yields CDR1 DFQATT and CDR2 SNEGSKA (reference sequence). The DNA for the CDR3 is TGCAGAGGGGAGGGCAACTATGGCTACACCTTC. Translation: CRGEGNYGYTF.

The rearrangement joins TRBV6-5 to TRBJ1-1; maybe TRBD1 (6 bases). Germline V lookup: CDR1 MNHEY, CDR2 SVGAGI. The CDR3 consists of 14 residues. The V end lost 6 bases, the J end lost 0 bases, and 11 bases lay between the germline ends. CDR3 sequence reads: CASSRDIMNTEAFF. CDR3 DNA sequence: TGTGCCAGCAGCCGGGACATCATGAACACTGAAGCTTTCTTT.

The CDR3 here is CASSLRSGTGELFF. The CDR3, as DNA: TGTGCCAGCAGCTTACGTAGCGGCACCGGGGAGCTGTTTTTT. The V gene is TRBV11-2, the J gene TRBJ2-2, with a possible D match to TRBD2 (6 bases). The germline V gene has CDR1 SGHAT and CDR2 FQNNGV. The CDR3 has 14 amino acids. V lost 2 bases and J lost 4, with 8 bases in between.

This chain links TRBV5-8 with TRBJ1-2; D is perhaps TRBD1 (5 bases). The CDR3 has 14 residues. Between the trimmed V and J ends, which lost 2 bases and 4 bases, there was a span of 12 bases. CDR1 and CDR2 (germline): SGHTS, YDEGEE. The DNA for the CDR3 is TGTGCCAGCAGCTTAACCCCACAGGTCTATGGCTACACCTTC. This translates into CASSLTPQVYGYTF.

DNA for the CDR3: TGTGCCAGCAGTTCTCGAGACAGGGGCGGCGGCAATCAGCCCCAGCATTTT. This codes for CASSSRDRGGGNQPQHF. This rearrangement joins TRBV28 to TRBJ1-5; 8 bases agree with TRBD1. The CDR3 spans 17 residues. With V trimmed by 4 bases and J by 2 bases, 10 bases remained unmatched. Germline values: CDR1 MDHEN, CDR2 SYDVKM.